These 8 T cell receptor beta chains were all obtained from the same sample, sequenced in a study of T cells in Graves' hyperthyroidism and ophthalmopathy. Regions amplified from RNA transcripts were the TCR beta CDR3 regions. RT-PCR in the first round (using the HTBI primer set) targeted the TCR CDR3. From the multiplex PCR reads, TCRdb called clonotypes with MiXCR, one entry per CDR3 protein. The sample has some 510,000 distinct CDR3 sequences, 35% to 55% seen once. The sample consisted of peripheral blood or thyroid tissue (not recorded which). These receptor sequences come from a woman aged 18-29 years with Graves' hyperthyroidism.

This clonotype was seen many times. This chain links TRBV7-9 with TRBJ2-7; 7 bases line up with TRBD1. In germline, CDR1 is SEHNR, CDR2 FQNEAQ (reference sequence). Germline trimming cut 5 bases from V and 2 bases from J; bases unmatched to any gene: 3. The CDR3 contains 13 residues. The chain's CDR3 is CASSADRAYEQYF. The CDR3 DNA reads as TGTGCCAGCAGCGCCGACAGGGCCTACGAGCAGTACTTC.

This clonotype was detected many times. The chain joins TRBV7-8 to TRBJ1-2, with D possibly matching TRBD1 (5 bases). The CDR3 spans 16 residues. The ends were cut back, 4 bases at V and 8 bases at J, with 23 bases in the middle. Germline CDR1 and CDR2: SGHVS and FQNEAQ. The CDR3 loop reads CASSSPGRGSTRGYTF. In DNA, the CDR3 is TGTGCCAGCAGCTCCCCGGGCCGGGGGTCTACGAGGGGCTACACCTTC.

Details on this clonotype: With a much larger clone just one base away, this may be a read error. This chain links TRBV11-1 with TRBJ1-2; D is ambiguous. The germline V gene has CDR1 SGHAT and CDR2 FQDESV (reference sequence). The CDR3 spans 12 residues. The CDR3 spells CTSSFVGHGYTF. CDR3 coding DNA: TGTACCAGCAGCTTCGTCGGACATGGCTACACCTTC.

This sequence joins TRBV7-2 and TRBJ2-2; possibly TRBD1 for D (5 bases). The CDR3 contains 14 residues. Deletions cut 8 bases from V and 5 bases from J, with 15 bases between. Germline V gene lookup returns CDR1 SGHTA and CDR2 FQGNSA. CDR3 DNA: TGTGCCAGCTCTAGGGGCGTACAGACCGGGGAGCTGTTTTTT. This sequence encodes CASSRGVQTGELFF.

The chain employs TRBV15 and TRBJ1-2, with D perhaps matching TRBD1 (5 bases). This CDR3 is built from 15 residues. V dropped 5 bases and J dropped 5 bases, with 18 bases sitting between them. CDR1 LNHNV and CDR2 YYDKDF come from the germline V gene (reference sequence). CDR3 sequence: CATSVSTGTLYGYTF. For the CDR3, the DNA is TGTGCCACCAGCGTTTCGACCGGGACGCTATATGGCTACACCTTC.

This clonotype was seen ten or more times. The chain joins TRBV24-1 to TRBJ1-2, with 9 positions matching TRBD1. V was clipped by 3 bases and J by 7 bases; unmatched bases: 5. In germline, CDR1 is KGHDR, CDR2 SFDVKD. The CDR3 runs 14 residues. CDR3 coding DNA: TGTGCCACCAGTGATGCCGGGACAGGGCGTGGCTACACCTTC. Amino acid sequence: CATSDAGTGRGYTF.

The chain recombines TRBV7-1 with TRBJ2-3, with 13 bases fitting TRBD2. TRBV7-1 is noted as an ORF with a role that remains uncertain. CDR3 length equals 16 residues. Trimming cost V 3 bases and J 1 base; bases outside gene matches: 1. The chain's CDR3 is CASSSGLAGRTDTQYF. CDR3 nucleotides: TGTGCCAGCAGCTCGGGACTAGCGGGACGCACAGATACGCAGTATTTT.

This clonotype has at least ten counts. V usage is TRBV24-1 and J usage is TRBJ2-6, with D tentatively TRBD2 (6 bases). The CDR3 totals 18 residues. The germline gives CDR1 KGHDR, CDR2 SFDVKD. Trimming pared 4 bases from V and 0 bases from J, leaving 15 bases between. The CDR3 DNA reads TGTGCCACCAGTGAGGGGGAGGTAACTCACTCTGGGGCCAACGTCCTGACTTTC. It codes for CATSEGEVTHSGANVLTF.